The 10 T cell receptor beta chains below were found in one sample sequenced in a study of blood T cells in healthy people across ages. Combining a sample-barcoded 5' primer with a J-beta primer mix, a second PCR ran for about 6 to 12 cycles. One entry per CDR3 protein, called by TCRdb with MiXCR from the 5' RACE reads. The sample yields about 1.4 million distinct CDR3 sequences, around 55% seen once. Sequenced input: blood. These receptors were obtained from a young man in good health.

This chain uses TRBV10-3 with TRBJ2-7; D perhaps matches TRBD2 (5 bases). The V end lost 4 bases, the J end lost 0 bases, and 13 bases lay between the germline ends. The CDR3 runs to 15 residues. Germline V gene data show CDR1 as ENHRY and CDR2 as SYGVKD. The CDR3: CAISGEWVASYEQYF. The CDR3 DNA follows: TGTGCCATCAGTGGGGAGTGGGTCGCCTCCTACGAGCAGTACTTC.

This chain connects TRBV12-3 or TRBV12-4 to TRBJ2-1, with D uncertain. V lost 8 bases to trimming and J lost 5 bases, with 7 bases between them. The CDR3 has 11 residues. CDR3 sequence (DNA): TGTGCCAGCGGCCAGAACAATGAGCAGTTCTTC. Its translation is CASGQNNEQFF.

A note on this clonotype: The junction departs from the called germline gene at one end, perhaps through a read error. V is TRBV6-2 or TRBV6-3 and J is TRBJ2-7; D is uncertain. The CDR3 sequence is 13 residues long. Germline assignment: CDR1 MNHEY and CDR2 SVGEGT. The DNA of the CDR3 is TGTACCAGCAGTTACCGGACCGCCTACGAGCAGTACTTC. Translation: CTSSYRTAYEQYF.

The chain couples TRBV6-5 to TRBJ2-7; D perhaps matches TRBD1 (6 bases). Germline V gene data show CDR1 as MNHEY and CDR2 as SVGAGI. V dropped 0 bases and J dropped 0 bases, with 9 bases sitting between them. CDR3 length: 15 amino acids. In nucleotides, the CDR3 is TGTGCCAGCAGTTACTCGGGGGCCCCCTCCTACGAGCAGTACTTC. This encodes CASSYSGAPSYEQYF.

This clonotype was detected ten times or more. This sequence joins TRBV3-1 and TRBJ1-2; no clear D gene. The CDR3 contains 14 residues. V was trimmed by 2 bases and J by 3 bases, leaving 10 bases between them. Germline-derived CDR1 and CDR2 are LGHDT and YNNKEL (reference sequence). The CDR3 nucleotides read TGTGCCAGCAGCCAATATACAGACTACTATGGCTACACCTTC. This translates into CASSQYTDYYGYTF.

The chain carries TRBV7-2 and TRBJ2-5; TRBD1 might be the D (5 bases). The DNA end favors TRBJ2-7, so the J call may be wrong. The V gene's germline CDR1 is SGHTA and CDR2 FQGNSA. This CDR3 contains 14 residues. CDR3 region: CASSLDSGFYEQYF. CDR3 in DNA: TGTGCCAGCAGCTTAGATTCAGGGTTCTACGAGCAGTACTTC.

The chain carries TRBV7-9 and TRBJ1-1, with D possibly matching TRBD1 (5 bases). The V end lost 3 bases, the J end lost 6 bases, and 11 bases lay between the germline ends. Germline V gene sequence: CDR1 SEHNR, CDR2 FQNEAQ (reference sequence). The CDR3 has 13 residues. The CDR3 loop is CASSFPGTPEAFF. In DNA form, the CDR3 reads TGTGCCAGCAGCTTTCCCGGGACGCCTGAAGCTTTCTTT.

The V gene is TRBV20-1, the J gene TRBJ2-7; a possible D gene is TRBD2 (6 bases). This CDR3 has 13 amino acids. The germline V gene encodes CDR1 DFQATT and CDR2 SNEGSKA (reference sequence). With 6 bases removed from V and 3 bases from J, the gap between germline ends came to 15 bases. DNA for the CDR3: TGCAGTGCAAAGGGGACTTTACTCTACGAGCAGTACTTC. Amino acids: CSAKGTLLYEQYF.

The CDR3: CSVQLGAYEQYF. The CDR3, as DNA: TGCAGCGTTCAATTGGGGGCCTACGAGCAGTACTTC. This rearrangement joins TRBV29-1 to TRBJ2-7; either TRBD1 or TRBD2 may supply D (5 bases each). The V gene lost 5 bases and the J gene lost 2 bases, with 10 bases spanning the gap. There are 12 residues in the CDR3. Germline V CDR1 and CDR2: SQVTM, ANQGSEA.

This chain connects TRBV27 to TRBJ1-2; no reliable D call. In germline, CDR1 is MNHEY, CDR2 SMNVEV (reference sequence). The CDR3 length is 15 residues. V lost 7 bases and J 2 bases, leaving 17 bases between the germline ends. The CDR3, as DNA: TGTGCCAGCAACTTGGGAGGACCGTGGAACTATGGCTACACCTTC. It specifies CASNLGGPWNYGYTF.